This is a list of T cell receptor beta chains from one sample in a study of T cells in localized non-small cell lung cancer. Profiled with immunoSEQ multiplex PCR; TCRdb holds only in-frame clones, not every one. This table has 55,000 to 65,000 clones, roughly nine tenths appearing once. The sequencing used peripheral blood, collected before any cancer treatment. Every receptor here comes from a man between 35 and 75 years old with stage I lung adenocarcinoma. CDR3s include the opening cysteine and the closing phenylalanine or tryptophan. D genes are given only for firm matches.

J,D,V,length,CDR3
TRBJ2-2,TRBD1,TRBV7-6,17,CASSLNRGRTNTGELFF
TRBJ2-3,TRBD1,TRBV19,16,CASSLKTGGLLDTQYF
TRBJ2-7,-,TRBV5-6,14,CASSLGLVAYEQYF
TRBJ2-2,-,TRBV5-4,13,CASSLDRTGELFF
TRBJ1-2,-,TRBV7-9,15,CASSRLSLGNYGYTF
TRBJ2-3,TRBD1,TRBV10-3,16,CAIRVTGGFSTDTQYF
TRBJ2-2,TRBD2,TRBV9,16,CASSVAAGVHTGELFF
TRBJ2-3,TRBD2,TRBV7-9,13,CASSFAGGDTQYF
TRBJ2-7,TRBD2,TRBV7-8,15,CASSAQGLAGSEQYF
TRBJ2-5,-,TRBV29-1,10,CSVGQETQYF
TRBJ2-3,TRBD1,TRBV5-4,15,CASSPDRVVGDTQYF
TRBJ1-2,TRBD1,TRBV6-1,13,CASSGTGIYGYTF
TRBJ2-3,TRBD2,TRBV5-4,15,CASSLGGLAGDTQYF
TRBJ2-2,-,TRBV19,15,CASSIPRIGTGELFF
TRBJ2-7,TRBD2,TRBV19,13,CASASGSSYEQYF
TRBJ2-3,-,TRBV6-5,15,CASSTDGTSTDTQYF
TRBJ1-1,-,TRBV6-1,11,CASGRNTEAFF
TRBJ2-7,-,TRBV7-6,14,CASSDALVPYEQYF
TRBJ2-3,-,TRBV7-2,13,CASSPTREDTQYF
TRBJ1-1,-,TRBV6-1,13,CASSWGQNTEAFF
TRBJ2-2,-,TRBV30,19,CAWTLRGALEGTNTGELFF
TRBJ2-5,TRBD2,TRBV30,14,CAWRVAGGGETQYF
TRBJ2-3,-,TRBV5-4,15,CASSFAGHSTDTQYF
TRBJ2-7,-,TRBV2,15,CASRETEEGYYEQYF
TRBJ2-5,TRBD1,TRBV30,11,CAWGQGGAQYF
TRBJ1-5,-,TRBV29-1,12,CSVGARDQPQHF
TRBJ2-1,-,TRBV27,15,CASSLTGTNYNEQFF
TRBJ2-1,-,TRBV11-3,15,CASSFRLRGDNEQFF
TRBJ2-2,-,TRBV7-2,12,CASSLYTGELFF
TRBJ2-7,TRBD2,TRBV7-2,14,CASSSSGTSYEQYF
TRBJ1-5,-,TRBV10-3,13,CAISATGVQPQHF
TRBJ2-1,TRBD2,TRBV6-5,14,CASRLAELINEQFF
TRBJ1-2,-,TRBV5-4,12,CASSWGGQEYTF
TRBJ2-7,-,TRBV7-9,13,CASSLGSIYEQYF
TRBJ2-1,TRBD2,TRBV10-3,15,CAISVGREGHNEQFF
TRBJ1-1,-,TRBV19,16,CASSIGRGGLNTEAFF
TRBJ1-4,-,TRBV2,14,CASSPREFNEKLFF
TRBJ2-2,-,TRBV25-1,13,CASSEFGTGELFF
TRBJ2-7,-,TRBV6-1,15,CASSDQGTPLPEQYF
TRBJ2-7,-,TRBV5-4,14,CASRNGALTYEQYF
TRBJ2-6,TRBD2,TRBV10-3,16,CAIRGLAVSGANVLTF
TRBJ1-4,-,TRBV18,15,CASSQYRATNEKLFF
TRBJ1-1,-,TRBV2,14,CASSDPGMNTEAFF
TRBJ2-1,-,TRBV19,11,CASKLSGEQFF
TRBJ2-1,TRBD2,TRBV15,15,CATSSGTSGSNEQFF
TRBJ2-1,TRBD2,TRBV7-2,15,CASSTTSGYYNEQFF
TRBJ2-5,TRBD2,TRBV4-2,15,CASSQDREGQETQYF
TRBJ2-1,-,TRBV7-3,15,CASSDDGNSYNEQFF
TRBJ2-1,TRBD2,TRBV5-1,15,CASSPGGGAYNEQFF
TRBJ1-2,-,TRBV27,12,CASSLGGDGYTF
TRBJ1-1,-,TRBV30,11,CAWNRGGEAFF
TRBJ1-4,-,TRBV6-6,15,CASSYGGSFNEKLFF
TRBJ2-3,TRBD1,TRBV7-2,17,CASSQGWLGQTRNTQYF
TRBJ2-3,-,TRBV2,15,CASSPTVTSTDTQYF
TRBJ2-5,-,TRBV2,11,CASSAQETQYF
TRBJ2-7,-,TRBV19,16,CASSMGSGMMGYEQYF
TRBJ1-3,-,TRBV27,15,CASSRRTAPGNTIYF
TRBJ1-2,TRBD1,TRBV29-1,14,CSVVRPGGIYGYTF
TRBJ2-2,TRBD2,TRBV9,18,CASSVESRGGPGTGELFF
TRBJ1-5,TRBD1,TRBV15,13,CATSPDRVQPQHF